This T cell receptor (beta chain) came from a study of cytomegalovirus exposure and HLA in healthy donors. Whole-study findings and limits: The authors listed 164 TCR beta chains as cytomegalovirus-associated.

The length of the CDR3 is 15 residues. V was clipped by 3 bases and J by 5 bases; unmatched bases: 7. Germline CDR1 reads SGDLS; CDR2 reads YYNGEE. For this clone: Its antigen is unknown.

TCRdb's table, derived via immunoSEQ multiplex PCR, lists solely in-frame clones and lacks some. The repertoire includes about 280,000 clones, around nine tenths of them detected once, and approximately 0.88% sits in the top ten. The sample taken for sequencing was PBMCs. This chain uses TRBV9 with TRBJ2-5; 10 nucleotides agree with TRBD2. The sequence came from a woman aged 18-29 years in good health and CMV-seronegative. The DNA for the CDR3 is TGTGCCAGCAGCGCAGGGACTAGCGACTCGGAGACCCAGTACTTC. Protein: CASSAGTSDSETQYF.